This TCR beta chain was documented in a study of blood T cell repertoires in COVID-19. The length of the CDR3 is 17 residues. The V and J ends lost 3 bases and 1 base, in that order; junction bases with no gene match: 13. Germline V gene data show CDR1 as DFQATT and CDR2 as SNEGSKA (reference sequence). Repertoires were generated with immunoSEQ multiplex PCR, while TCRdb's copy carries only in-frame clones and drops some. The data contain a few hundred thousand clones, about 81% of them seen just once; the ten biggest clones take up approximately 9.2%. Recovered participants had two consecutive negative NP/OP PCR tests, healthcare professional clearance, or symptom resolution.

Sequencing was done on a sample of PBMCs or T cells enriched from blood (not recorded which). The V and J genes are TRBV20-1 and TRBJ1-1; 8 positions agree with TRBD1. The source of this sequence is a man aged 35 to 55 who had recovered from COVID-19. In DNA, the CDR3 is TGCAGTGCTAGTGCAGGGGGCACACAATCGCCGAACACTGAAGCTTTCTTT. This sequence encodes CSASAGGTQSPNTEAFF.